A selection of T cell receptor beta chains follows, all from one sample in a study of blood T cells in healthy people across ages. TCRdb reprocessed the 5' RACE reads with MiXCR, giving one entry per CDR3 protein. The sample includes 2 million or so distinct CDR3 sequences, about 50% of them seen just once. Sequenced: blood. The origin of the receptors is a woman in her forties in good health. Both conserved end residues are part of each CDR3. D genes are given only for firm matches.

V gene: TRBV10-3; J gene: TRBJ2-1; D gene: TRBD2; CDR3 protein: CAISEFGLADNEQFF
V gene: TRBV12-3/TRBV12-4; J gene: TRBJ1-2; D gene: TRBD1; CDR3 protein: CASSPIRTGGAHGYTF
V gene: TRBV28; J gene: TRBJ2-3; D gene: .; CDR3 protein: CASNSRGTTTDTQYF
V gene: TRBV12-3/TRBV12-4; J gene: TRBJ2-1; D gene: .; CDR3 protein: CASSLQGTGEQFF
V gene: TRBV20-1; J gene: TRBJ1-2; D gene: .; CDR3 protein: CSAISRGFYGYTF
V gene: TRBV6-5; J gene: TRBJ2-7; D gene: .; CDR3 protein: CASSYSVQSYEQYF
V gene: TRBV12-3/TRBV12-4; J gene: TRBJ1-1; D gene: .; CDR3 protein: CASRERLSNTEAFF
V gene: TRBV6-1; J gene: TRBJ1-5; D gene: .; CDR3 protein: CASSELIRGGRASNQPQHF
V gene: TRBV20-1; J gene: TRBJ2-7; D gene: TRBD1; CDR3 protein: CSARGQDGSREQYF
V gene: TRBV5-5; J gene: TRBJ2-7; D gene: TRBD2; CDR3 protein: CASSLDPLAGGYEQYF
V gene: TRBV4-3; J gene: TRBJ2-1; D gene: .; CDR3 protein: CANSQVGAGSEQFF
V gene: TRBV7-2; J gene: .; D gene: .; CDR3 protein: CASSPAGASEQYF
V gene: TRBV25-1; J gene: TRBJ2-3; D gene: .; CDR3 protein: CASSDTGTPTDTQYF
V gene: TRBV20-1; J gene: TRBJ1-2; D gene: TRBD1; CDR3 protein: CSAWTGGDGYTF
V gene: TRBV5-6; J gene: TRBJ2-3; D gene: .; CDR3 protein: CASSLPYIDTQYF
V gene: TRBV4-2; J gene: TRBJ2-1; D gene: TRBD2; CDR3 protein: CASSGTSGGTYNEQFF
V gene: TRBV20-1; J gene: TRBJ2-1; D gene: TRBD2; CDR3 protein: CGASGGIYNEQFF
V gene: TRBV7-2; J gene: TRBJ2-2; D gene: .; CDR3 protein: CASTRDTYTGELFF
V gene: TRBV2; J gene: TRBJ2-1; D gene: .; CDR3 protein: CASSEWGHNEQFF
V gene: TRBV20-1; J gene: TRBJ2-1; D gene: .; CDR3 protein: CSARDWTGEQFF
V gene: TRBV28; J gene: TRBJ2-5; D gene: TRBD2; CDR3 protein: CASHDPGLAGKETQYF
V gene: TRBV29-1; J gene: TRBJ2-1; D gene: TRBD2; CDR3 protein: CSVGSGGLYNEQFF
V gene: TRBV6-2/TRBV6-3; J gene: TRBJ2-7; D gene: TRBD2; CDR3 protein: CASSKPGLAGTSSYEQYF